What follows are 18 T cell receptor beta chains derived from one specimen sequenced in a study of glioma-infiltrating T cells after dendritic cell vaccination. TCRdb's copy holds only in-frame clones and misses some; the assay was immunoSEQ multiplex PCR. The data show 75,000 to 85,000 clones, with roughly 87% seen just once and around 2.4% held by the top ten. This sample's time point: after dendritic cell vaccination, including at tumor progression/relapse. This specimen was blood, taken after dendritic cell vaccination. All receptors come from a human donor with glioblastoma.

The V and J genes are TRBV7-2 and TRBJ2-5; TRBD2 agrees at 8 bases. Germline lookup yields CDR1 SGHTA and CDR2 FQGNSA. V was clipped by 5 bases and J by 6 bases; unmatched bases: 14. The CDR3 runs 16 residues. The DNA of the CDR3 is TGTGCCAGCAGCCAGGGCGCGGGAGGCGGGGAAAAGACCCAGTACTTC. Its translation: CASSQGAGGGEKTQYF.

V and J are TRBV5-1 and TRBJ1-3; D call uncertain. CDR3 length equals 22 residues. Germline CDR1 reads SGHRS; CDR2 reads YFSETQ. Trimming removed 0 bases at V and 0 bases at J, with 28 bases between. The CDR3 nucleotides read TGCGCCAGCAGCTTGGTATCGCCGGGAAGCTCTTCTTTCTCTCTCTCTGGAAACACCATATATTTT. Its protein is CASSLVSPGSSSFSLSGNTIYF.

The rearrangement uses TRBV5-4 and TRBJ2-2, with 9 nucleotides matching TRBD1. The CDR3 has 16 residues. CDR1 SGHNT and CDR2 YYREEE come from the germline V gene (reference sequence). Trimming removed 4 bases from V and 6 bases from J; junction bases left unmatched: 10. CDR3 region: CASSLTGGRVSGELFF. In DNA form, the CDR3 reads TGTGCCAGCAGCCTCACAGGGGGCCGGGTCTCCGGGGAGCTGTTTTTT.

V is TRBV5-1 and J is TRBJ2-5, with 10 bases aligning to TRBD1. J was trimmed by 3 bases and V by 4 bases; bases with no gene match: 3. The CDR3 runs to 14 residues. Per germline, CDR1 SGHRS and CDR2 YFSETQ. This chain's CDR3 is CASSTGTGEETQYF. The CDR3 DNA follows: TGCGCCAGCAGCACCGGGACAGGGGAAGAGACCCAGTACTTC.

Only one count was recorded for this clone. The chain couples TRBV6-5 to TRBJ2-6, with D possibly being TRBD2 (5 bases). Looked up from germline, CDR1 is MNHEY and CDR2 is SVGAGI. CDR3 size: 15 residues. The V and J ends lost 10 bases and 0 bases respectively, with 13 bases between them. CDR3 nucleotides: TGTGCCACCCGCCGAGGGTACTCTGGGGCCAACGTCCTGACTTTC. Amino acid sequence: CATRRGYSGANVLTF.

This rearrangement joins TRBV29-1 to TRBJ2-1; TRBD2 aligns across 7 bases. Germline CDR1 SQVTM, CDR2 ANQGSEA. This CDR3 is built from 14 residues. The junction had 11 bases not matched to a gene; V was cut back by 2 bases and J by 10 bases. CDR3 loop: CSVELRRELSEQFF. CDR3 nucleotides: TGCAGCGTTGAATTGCGGCGGGAGCTTTCCGAGCAGTTCTTC.

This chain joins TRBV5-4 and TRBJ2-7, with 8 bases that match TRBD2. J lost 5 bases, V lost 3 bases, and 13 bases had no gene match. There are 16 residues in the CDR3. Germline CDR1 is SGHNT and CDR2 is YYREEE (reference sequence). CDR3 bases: TGTGCCAGCAGCTCGGGTACGGGGGGGCTAGGCAACGAGCAGTACTTC. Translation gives CASSSGTGGLGNEQYF. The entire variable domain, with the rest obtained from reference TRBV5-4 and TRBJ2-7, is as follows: ETGVTQSPTHLIKTRGQQVTLRCSSQSGHNTVSWYQQALGQGPQFIFQYYREEENGRGNFPPRFSGLQFPNYSSELNVNALELDDSALYLCASSSGTGGLGNEQYFGPGTRLTVT.

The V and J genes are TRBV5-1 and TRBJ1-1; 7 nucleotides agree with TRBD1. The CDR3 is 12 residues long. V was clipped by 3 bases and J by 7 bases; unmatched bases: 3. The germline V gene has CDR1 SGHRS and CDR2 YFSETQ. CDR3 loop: CASSSNRGEAFF. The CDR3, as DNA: TGCGCCAGCAGCTCCAACAGGGGTGAAGCTTTCTTT.

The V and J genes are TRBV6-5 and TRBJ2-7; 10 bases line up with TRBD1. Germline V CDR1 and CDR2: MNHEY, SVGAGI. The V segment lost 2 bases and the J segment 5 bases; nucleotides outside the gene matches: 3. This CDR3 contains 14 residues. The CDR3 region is CASSYDRGQDEQYF. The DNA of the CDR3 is TGTGCCAGCAGTTACGACAGGGGGCAGGACGAGCAGTACTTC.

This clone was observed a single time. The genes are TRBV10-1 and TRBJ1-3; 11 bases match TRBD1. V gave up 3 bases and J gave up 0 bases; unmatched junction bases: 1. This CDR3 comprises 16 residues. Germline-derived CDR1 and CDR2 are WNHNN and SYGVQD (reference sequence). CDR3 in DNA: TGCGCCAGCAGTGAAGGGACAGGGGGCTCTGGAAACACCATATATTTT. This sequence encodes CASSEGTGGSGNTIYF.

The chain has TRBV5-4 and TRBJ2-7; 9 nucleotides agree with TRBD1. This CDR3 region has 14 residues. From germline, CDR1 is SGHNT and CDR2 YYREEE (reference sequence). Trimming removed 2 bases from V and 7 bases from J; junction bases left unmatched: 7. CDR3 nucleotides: TGTGCCAGCAGCTTAGGGACAGGGTCGCGAGAGCAGTACTTC. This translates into CASSLGTGSREQYF.

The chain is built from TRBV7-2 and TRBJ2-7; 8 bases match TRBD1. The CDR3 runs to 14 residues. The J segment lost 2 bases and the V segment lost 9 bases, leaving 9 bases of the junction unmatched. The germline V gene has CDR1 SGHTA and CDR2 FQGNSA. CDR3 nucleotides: TGTGCCAGTACTACAGGGGGTGGACCCTACGAGCAGTACTTC. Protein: CASTTGGGPYEQYF.

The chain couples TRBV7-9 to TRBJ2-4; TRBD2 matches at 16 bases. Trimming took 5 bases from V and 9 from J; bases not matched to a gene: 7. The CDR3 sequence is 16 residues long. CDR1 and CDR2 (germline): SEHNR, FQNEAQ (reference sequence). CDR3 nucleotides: TGTGCCAGCAGCCGCGGGACTAGCGGGGGGGCGGGCATTCAGTACTTC. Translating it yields CASSRGTSGGAGIQYF. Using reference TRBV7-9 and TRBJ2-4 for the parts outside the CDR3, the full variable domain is DTGVSQNPRHKITKRGQNVTFRCDPISEHNRLYWYRQTLGQGPEFLTYFQNEAQLEKSRLLSDRFSAERPKGSFSTLEIQRTEQGDSAMYLCASSRGTSGGAGIQYFGAGTRLSVL.

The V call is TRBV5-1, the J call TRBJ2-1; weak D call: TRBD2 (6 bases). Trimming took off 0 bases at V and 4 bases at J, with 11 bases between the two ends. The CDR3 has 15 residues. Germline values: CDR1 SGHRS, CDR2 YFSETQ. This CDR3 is CASSLAGVKYNEQFF. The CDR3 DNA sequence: TGCGCCAGCAGCTTGGCGGGAGTTAAATACAATGAGCAGTTCTTC.

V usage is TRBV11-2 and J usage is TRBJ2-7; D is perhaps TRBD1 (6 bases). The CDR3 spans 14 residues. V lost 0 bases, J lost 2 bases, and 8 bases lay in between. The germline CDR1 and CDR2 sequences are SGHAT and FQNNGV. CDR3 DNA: TGTGCCAGCAGCTTAGATGCAGGGGCCTACGAGCAGTACTTC. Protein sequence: CASSLDAGAYEQYF.

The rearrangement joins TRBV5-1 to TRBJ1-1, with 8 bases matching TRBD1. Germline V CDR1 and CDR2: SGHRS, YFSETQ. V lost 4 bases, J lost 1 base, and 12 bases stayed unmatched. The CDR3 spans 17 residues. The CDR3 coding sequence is TGCGCCAGCAGCCCACTTCCTGCAGGGGGCCGGAACACTGAAGCTTTCTTT. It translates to CASSPLPAGGRNTEAFF.

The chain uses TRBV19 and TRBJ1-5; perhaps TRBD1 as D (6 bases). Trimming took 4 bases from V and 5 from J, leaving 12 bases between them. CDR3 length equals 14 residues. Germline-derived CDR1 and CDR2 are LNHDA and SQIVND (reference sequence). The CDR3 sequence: CASSTQGRDQPQHF. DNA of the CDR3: TGTGCCAGTAGTACGCAGGGGAGGGATCAGCCCCAGCATTTT.

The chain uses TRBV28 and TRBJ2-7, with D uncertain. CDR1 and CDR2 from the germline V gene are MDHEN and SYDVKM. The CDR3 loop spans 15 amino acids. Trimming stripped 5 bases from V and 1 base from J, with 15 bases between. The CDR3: CASSLPRPGSYEQYF. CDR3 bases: TGTGCCAGCAGTCTCCCCCGCCCGGGTTCCTACGAGCAGTACTTC.